A single sample is the source of the 17 T cell receptor beta chains below, sequenced in a study of blood T cells in healthy people across ages. For the second PCR, which ran for about 6 to 11 cycles, a sample-barcoded 5' primer and a J-beta primer mix were used. TCRdb re-analysed the 5' RACE reads in MiXCR, keeping a single row per CDR3 protein. The data contain approximately 1.5 million distinct CDR3 sequences, less than 45% of them singletons. The specimen was blood. The receptor set was obtained from a young woman in good health.

This sequence joins TRBV7-9 and TRBJ2-1; 9 bases map to TRBD2. The CDR3 totals 17 residues. Losses at the gene ends were 5 bases for V and 0 bases for J; bases not matched to a gene: 8. From germline, CDR1 is SEHNR and CDR2 FQNEAQ (reference sequence). CDR3 bases: TGTGCCAGCAGCGGGAGAGGGACTAGCACCTCCTACAATGAGCAGTTCTTC. It yields the protein CASSGRGTSTSYNEQFF.

This clonotype appeared a few times. V gene TRBV7-2 combines with J gene TRBJ1-5; D not resolved. The V end lost 2 bases, the J end lost 0 bases, and 8 bases lay between the germline ends. Germline assignment: CDR1 SGHTA and CDR2 FQGNSA. The length of the CDR3 is 15 residues. The CDR3 bases are TGTGCCAGCAGCTTAAGAGACTATAGCAATCAGCCCCAGCATTTT. This codes for CASSLRDYSNQPQHF. The full variable domain, with the rest looked up from reference TRBV7-2 and TRBJ1-5, is GAGVSQSPSNKVTEKGKDVELRCDPISGHTALYWYRQSLGQGLEFLIYFQGNSAPDKSGLPSDRFSAERTGGSVSTLTIQRTQQEDSAVYLCASSLRDYSNQPQHFGDGTRLSIL.

The chain carries TRBV7-9 and TRBJ1-6; D gene unclear. With 5 bases removed from V and 9 bases from J, the gap between germline ends came to 14 bases. Germline values: CDR1 SEHNR, CDR2 FQNEAQ (reference sequence). The CDR3 sequence is 14 residues long. In DNA form, the CDR3 reads TGTGCCAGCAGCCCTCCGTACGCGGGTTCACCCCTCCACTTT. It is translated as CASSPPYAGSPLHF.

The table lists this clonotype with a few counts. The chain links TRBV10-2 to TRBJ2-7; 12 positions agree with TRBD2. V lost 6 bases, J lost 3 bases, and 3 bases stayed unmatched. The CDR3 has 14 amino acids. Germline assignment: CDR1 WSHSY and CDR2 SAAADI. The CDR3 spells CASRMTSGGYEQYF. The CDR3 nucleotides read TGCGCCAGCAGGATGACTAGCGGGGGCTACGAGCAGTACTTC.

The genes are TRBV7-9 and TRBJ1-2; D not resolved. V was cut by 5 bases and J by 11 bases, with 9 bases left in between. The CDR3 extends over 10 amino acids. Germline-derived CDR1 and CDR2 are SEHNR and FQNEAQ (reference sequence). In nucleotides, the CDR3 is TGTGCCAGCAGCCCCACCGGGTACACCTTC. This sequence encodes CASSPTGYTF.

The chain carries TRBV12-3 or TRBV12-4 and TRBJ1-5; D gene unclear. Trimming pared 4 bases from V and 1 base from J, leaving 8 bases between. This CDR3 has 14 amino acids. The CDR3 sequence: CASSSRTSNQPQHF. CDR3 DNA sequence: TGTGCCAGCAGTTCCCGGACGAGCAATCAGCCCCAGCATTTT.

The gene calls are TRBV20-1 and TRBJ2-1; 8 bases line up with TRBD2. CDR1 is DFQATT, CDR2 SNEGSKA, per germline (reference sequence). The V and J ends lost 1 base and 8 bases, in that order; junction bases with no gene match: 7. This CDR3 has 14 amino acids. CDR3 sequence reads: CSARVRGGGDEQFF. The DNA of the CDR3 is TGCAGTGCTAGAGTTCGGGGGGGCGGAGATGAGCAGTTCTTC.

The chain has TRBV7-2 and TRBJ1-5, with 8 positions matching TRBD1. V was clipped by 1 base and J by 7 bases; unmatched bases: 12. The CDR3 has 17 amino acids. Germline-derived CDR1 and CDR2 are SGHTA and FQGNSA. The DNA of the CDR3 is TGTGCCAGCAGCTTAGATCGGGCAGGGGGCGTGAAACAGCCCCAGCATTTT. Residues: CASSLDRAGGVKQPQHF.

This clonotype has only a few counts. The chain links TRBV3-1 to TRBJ2-3, with D possibly being TRBD1 or TRBD2 (6 bases each). Germline V gene lookup returns CDR1 LGHDT and CDR2 YNNKEL (reference sequence). V lost 1 base and J lost 0, with 14 bases in between. This CDR3 has 17 residues. The CDR3, as DNA: TGTGCCAGCAGCCAAGTAGTCGGGGGCGTGAGCACAGATACGCAGTATTTT. It encodes CASSQVVGGVSTDTQYF.

This clonotype has more than one count but fewer than ten. This chain links TRBV20-1 with TRBJ1-1; D remains ambiguous. Germline assignment: CDR1 DFQATT and CDR2 SNEGSKA (reference sequence). V was trimmed by 4 bases and J by 12 bases, leaving 24 bases between them. This CDR3 has 14 amino acids. CDR3 sequence reads: CSATEPSYGRSTFF. The CDR3 DNA sequence: TGCAGTGCTACCGAACCTTCTTACGGGAGATCAACTTTCTTT.

The chain combines TRBV29-1 with TRBJ2-1, with D unclear. Per germline, CDR1 SQVTM and CDR2 ANQGSEA. V was pared by 2 bases and J by 6 bases, with 8 bases between. There are 12 residues in the CDR3. The CDR3 spells CSVELPANEQFF. The CDR3 DNA sequence: TGCAGCGTTGAATTACCAGCCAATGAGCAGTTCTTC.

V gene TRBV5-1 combines with J gene TRBJ2-2, with 12 bases matching TRBD2. V lost 4 bases and J lost 5; bases outside the gene matches: 3. There are 15 residues in the CDR3. Germline lookup yields CDR1 SGHRS and CDR2 YFSETQ. This CDR3 is CASSRTSGMTGELFF. In DNA, the CDR3 is TGCGCCAGCAGCAGGACTAGCGGGATGACCGGGGAGCTGTTTTTT.

The chain joins TRBV5-1 to TRBJ2-3; either TRBD1 or TRBD2 may fit D (5 bases each). This CDR3 contains 16 residues. CDR1 and CDR2 from the germline V gene are SGHRS and YFSETQ. Trimming stripped 4 bases from V and 6 bases from J, with 21 bases between. The CDR3 loop reads CASSPGPLNSTDTQYF. CDR3 in DNA: TGCGCCAGCAGCCCGGGACCCCTCAATTCTACCGATACGCAGTATTTT.

The V call is TRBV11-2, the J call TRBJ1-1; no firm D call. Deletions cut 1 base from V and 8 bases from J, with 8 bases between. The CDR3 contains 12 residues. The germline gives CDR1 SGHAT, CDR2 FQNNGV. The CDR3, as DNA: TGTGCCAGCAGCTTAGCTCGGAGAGAAGCTTTCTTT. Amino acid sequence: CASSLARREAFF.

This clonotype has a handful of counts. J is TRBJ2-3 and V is TRBV4-1; weak D call: TRBD2 (7 bases). Trimming pared 3 bases from V and 8 bases from J, leaving 15 bases between. The CDR3 consists of 14 residues. CDR1 is MGHRA and CDR2 is YSYEKL in the germline V gene. CDR3 sequence: CASSQGGGVGTQYF. DNA for the CDR3: TGCGCCAGCAGCCAGGGAGGGGGGGTTGGTACGCAGTATTTT.

This CDR3 is CASSVDWGWDETQYF. The CDR3 coding sequence is TGTGCCAGCAGCGTAGATTGGGGGTGGGACGAGACCCAGTACTTC. V gene TRBV9 combines with J gene TRBJ2-5; D might be TRBD1 or TRBD2, each matching 5 bases. CDR3 length equals 15 residues. Looked up from germline, CDR1 is SGDLS and CDR2 is YYNGEE. Trimming removed 0 bases at V and 5 bases at J, with 14 bases between.

The J gene is TRBJ2-1, the V gene TRBV9; TRBD2 aligns across 8 bases. The V gene end was trimmed by 0 bases and the J gene end by 3 bases; junction bases not matched to a gene: 2. The germline V gene encodes CDR1 SGDLS and CDR2 YYNGEE. The CDR3 is 15 amino acids. CDR3 bases: TGTGCCAGCAGCGTAGTTAGCGGGATCTACAATGAGCAGTTCTTC. Its protein product is CASSVVSGIYNEQFF.